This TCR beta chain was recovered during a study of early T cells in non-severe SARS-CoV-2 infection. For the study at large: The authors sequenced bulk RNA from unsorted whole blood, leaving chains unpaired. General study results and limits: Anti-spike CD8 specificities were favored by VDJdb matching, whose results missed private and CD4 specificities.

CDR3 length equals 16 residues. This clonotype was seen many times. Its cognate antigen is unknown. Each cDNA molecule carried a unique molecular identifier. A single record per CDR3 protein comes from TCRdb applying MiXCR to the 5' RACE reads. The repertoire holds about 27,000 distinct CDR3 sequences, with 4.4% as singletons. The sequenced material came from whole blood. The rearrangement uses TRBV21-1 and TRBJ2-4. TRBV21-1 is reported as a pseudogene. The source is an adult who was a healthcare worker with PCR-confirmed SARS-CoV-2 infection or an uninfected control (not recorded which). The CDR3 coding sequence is TGTGCCAGCAGCAACCACAACAAGCTAGCCAAAAACATTCAGTACTTC. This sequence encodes CASSNHNKLAKNIQYF.